Included here is one T cell receptor (beta chain) sequence, with context. Its cognate antigen is unknown. The data are from a study of tumor-infiltrating lymphocytes in primary liver carcinoma. Overall study context: Primary liver carcinomas in the patients were surgically resected. General observations from the study: Bulk unsorted samples prevented comparison of CD4+ and CD8+ repertoires. Lesser overlap characterized tumor-adjacent and tumor-blood pairs relative to tumor region pairs. The study found a significantly higher top-250-clone fraction in tumors than in blood (p = 0.039).

Unsorted whole blood served as the source of blood RNA, and germline DNA was extracted as well. Starting material of roughly 0.45 ug total RNA yielded TCR beta cDNA via a constant-region primer. Researchers made the TCR beta libraries by running three nested multiplex PCR rounds with slightly modified ARM-PCR. Forward primers for TRBV1-TRBV30 and a C-beta reverse primer served the first two PCR rounds, at about 9 cycles each. TCRdb called the multiplex PCR reads again in MiXCR, with one record for every CDR3 protein. The profile shows some 190,000 distinct CDR3 sequences, 50% to 75% of them singletons. The germline CDR1 and CDR2 sequences are MGHRA and YSYEKL. Trimming removed 1 base at V and 7 bases at J, with 11 bases between. This CDR3 has 14 amino acids.

This TCR was recovered from a man aged 35-49 years with primary liver carcinoma and hepatitis B virus infection. The V and J genes are TRBV4-1 and TRBJ1-5, with D hard to call. Sequenced: peripheral blood. The CDR3 region is CASSQVSEGQPQHF. CDR3 nucleotide sequence: TGCGCCAGCAGCCAAGTGTCCGAAGGGCAGCCCCAGCATTTT.